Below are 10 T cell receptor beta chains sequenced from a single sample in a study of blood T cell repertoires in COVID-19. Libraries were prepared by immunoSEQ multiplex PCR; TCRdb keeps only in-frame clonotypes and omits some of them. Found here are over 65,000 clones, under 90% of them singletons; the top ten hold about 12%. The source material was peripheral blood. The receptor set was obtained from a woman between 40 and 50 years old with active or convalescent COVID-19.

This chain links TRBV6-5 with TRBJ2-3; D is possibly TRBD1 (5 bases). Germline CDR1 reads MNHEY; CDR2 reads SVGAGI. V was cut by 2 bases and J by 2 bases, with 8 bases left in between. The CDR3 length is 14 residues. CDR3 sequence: CASSYPTATDTQYF. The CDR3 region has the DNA TGTGCCAGCAGTTACCCGACAGCCACAGATACGCAGTATTTT.

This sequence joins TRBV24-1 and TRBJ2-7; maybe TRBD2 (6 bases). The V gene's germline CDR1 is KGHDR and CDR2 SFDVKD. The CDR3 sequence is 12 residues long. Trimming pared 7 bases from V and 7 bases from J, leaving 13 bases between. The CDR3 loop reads CATRGTGGEQYF. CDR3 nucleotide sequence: TGTGCCACCAGGGGGACTGGCGGGGAGCAGTACTTC.

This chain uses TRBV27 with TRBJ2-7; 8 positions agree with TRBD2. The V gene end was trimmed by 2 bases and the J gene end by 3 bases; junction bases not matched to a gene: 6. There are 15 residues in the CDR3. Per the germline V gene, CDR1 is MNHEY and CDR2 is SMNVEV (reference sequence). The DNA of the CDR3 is TGTGCCAGCAGTTTAGTGGTAGCGGGGCGCTACGAGCAGTACTTC. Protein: CASSLVVAGRYEQYF.

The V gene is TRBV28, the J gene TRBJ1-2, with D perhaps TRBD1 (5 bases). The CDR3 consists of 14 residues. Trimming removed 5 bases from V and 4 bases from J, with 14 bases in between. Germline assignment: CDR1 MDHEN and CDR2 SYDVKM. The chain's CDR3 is CASSLGGVTYGYTF. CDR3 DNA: TGTGCCAGCAGTCTCGGAGGGGTTACCTATGGCTACACCTTC.

The CDR3 loop is CASSVGGQYNSPLHF. DNA of the CDR3: TGTGCCAGCAGTGTAGGGGGACAGTATAATTCACCCCTCCACTTT. The chain carries TRBV28 and TRBJ1-6; TRBD1 matches 7 bases. The CDR3 loop spans 15 amino acids. The V gene's germline CDR1 is MDHEN and CDR2 SYDVKM. Trimming cost V 5 bases and J 4 bases; bases outside gene matches: 5.

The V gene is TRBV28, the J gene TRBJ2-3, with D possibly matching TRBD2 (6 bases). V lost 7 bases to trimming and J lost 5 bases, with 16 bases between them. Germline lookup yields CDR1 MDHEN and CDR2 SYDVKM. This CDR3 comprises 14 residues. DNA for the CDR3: TGTGCCAGCAAAGGGCCAGGGAGGTTAGATACGCAGTATTTT. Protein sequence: CASKGPGRLDTQYF.

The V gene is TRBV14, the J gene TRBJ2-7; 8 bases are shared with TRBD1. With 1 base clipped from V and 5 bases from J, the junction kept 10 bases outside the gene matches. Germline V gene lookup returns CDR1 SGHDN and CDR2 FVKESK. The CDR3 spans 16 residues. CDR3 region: CASSQVGRDRSHEQYF. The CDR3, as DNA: TGTGCCAGCAGCCAAGTGGGCCGGGACAGGTCCCACGAGCAGTACTTC. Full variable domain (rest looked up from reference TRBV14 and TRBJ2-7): EAGVTQFPSHSVIEKGQTVTLRCDPISGHDNLYWYRRVMGKEIKFLLHFVKESKQDESGMPNNRFLAERTGGTYSTLKVQPAELEDSGVYFCASSQVGRDRSHEQYFGPGTRLTVT.

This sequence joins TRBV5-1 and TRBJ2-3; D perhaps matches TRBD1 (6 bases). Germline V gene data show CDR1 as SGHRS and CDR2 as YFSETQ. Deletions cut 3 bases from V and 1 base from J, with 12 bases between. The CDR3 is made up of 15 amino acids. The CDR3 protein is CASSSETGRTDTQYF. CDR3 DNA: TGCGCCAGCAGCTCTGAGACAGGTCGCACAGATACGCAGTATTTT.

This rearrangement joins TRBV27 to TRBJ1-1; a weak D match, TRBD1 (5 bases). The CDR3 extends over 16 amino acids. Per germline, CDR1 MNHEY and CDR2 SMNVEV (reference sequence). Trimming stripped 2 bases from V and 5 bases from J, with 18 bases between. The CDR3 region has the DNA TGTGCCAGCAGTTTACTTTTCAGGGTGAAGGGAACTGAAGCTTTCTTT. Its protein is CASSLLFRVKGTEAFF.

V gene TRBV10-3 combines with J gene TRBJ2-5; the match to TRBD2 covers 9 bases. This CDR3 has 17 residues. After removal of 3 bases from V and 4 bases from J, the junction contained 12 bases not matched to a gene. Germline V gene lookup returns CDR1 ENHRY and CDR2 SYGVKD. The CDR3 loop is CAISEQLAGPLPETQYF. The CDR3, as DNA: TGTGCCATCAGTGAACAACTAGCGGGTCCCCTTCCAGAGACCCAGTACTTC.